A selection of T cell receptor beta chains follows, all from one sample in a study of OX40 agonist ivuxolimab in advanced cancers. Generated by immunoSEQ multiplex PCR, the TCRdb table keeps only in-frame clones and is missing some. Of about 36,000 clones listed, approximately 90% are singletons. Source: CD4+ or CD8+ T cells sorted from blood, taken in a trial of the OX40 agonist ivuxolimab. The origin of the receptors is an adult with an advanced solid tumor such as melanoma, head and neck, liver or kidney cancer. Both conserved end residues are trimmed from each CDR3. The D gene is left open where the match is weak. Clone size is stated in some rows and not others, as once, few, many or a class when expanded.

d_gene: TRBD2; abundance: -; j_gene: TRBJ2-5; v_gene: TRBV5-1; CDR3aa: ASQSGAIQETQY
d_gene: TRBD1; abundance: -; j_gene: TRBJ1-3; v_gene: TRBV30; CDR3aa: AWSRTGKDGY
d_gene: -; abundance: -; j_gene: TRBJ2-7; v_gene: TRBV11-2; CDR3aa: ASSFEGGHYEQY
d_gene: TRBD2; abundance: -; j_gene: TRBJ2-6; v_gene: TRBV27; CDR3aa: ASSHTRLAGEGLASGANVLT
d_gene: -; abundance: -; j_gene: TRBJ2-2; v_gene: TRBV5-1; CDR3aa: ASSLEGWGLSNTGELF
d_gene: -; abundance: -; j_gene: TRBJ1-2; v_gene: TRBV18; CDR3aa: ASSPRQANYGYT
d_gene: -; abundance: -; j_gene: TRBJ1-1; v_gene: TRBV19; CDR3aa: ASSYSNTEAF
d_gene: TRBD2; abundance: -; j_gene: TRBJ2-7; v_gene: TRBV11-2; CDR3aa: ASSSSLAGGSYEQY
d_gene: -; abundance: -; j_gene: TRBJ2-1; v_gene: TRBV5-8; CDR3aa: ASRPAVARDIYNEQF
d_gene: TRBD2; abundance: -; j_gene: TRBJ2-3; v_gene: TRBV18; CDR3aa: ASSPPSWEGLGTQY
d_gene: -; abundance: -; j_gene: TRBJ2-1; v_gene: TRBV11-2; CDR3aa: ASSPDRGREQF
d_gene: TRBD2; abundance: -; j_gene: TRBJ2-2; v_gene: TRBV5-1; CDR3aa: ASSLGLATGELF
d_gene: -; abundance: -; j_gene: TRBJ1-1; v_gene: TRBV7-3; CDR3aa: ASSLMRGTEAF
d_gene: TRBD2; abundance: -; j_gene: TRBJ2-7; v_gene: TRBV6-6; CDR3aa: ASSPLAGGTYEQY
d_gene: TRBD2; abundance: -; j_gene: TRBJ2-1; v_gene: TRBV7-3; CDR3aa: ASSPKGTSGKNEQF
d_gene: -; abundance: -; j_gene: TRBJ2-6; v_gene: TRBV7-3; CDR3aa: ASRQSGANVLT
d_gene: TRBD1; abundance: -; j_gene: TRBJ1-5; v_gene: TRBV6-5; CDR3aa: ASSSWTGMSNQPQH
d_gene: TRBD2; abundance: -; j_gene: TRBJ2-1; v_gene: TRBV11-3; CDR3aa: ASSSGTSDYNEQF
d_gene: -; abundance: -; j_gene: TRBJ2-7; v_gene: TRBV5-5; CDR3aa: ASSLVTGYSYEQY
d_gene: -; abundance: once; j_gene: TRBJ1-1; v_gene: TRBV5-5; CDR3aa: ASSLLEVGNTEAF
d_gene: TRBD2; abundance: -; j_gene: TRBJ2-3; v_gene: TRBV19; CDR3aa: ASSRAGPLSSTDTQY
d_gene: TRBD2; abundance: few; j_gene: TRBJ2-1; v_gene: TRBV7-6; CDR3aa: ASSLTGGTLNEQF
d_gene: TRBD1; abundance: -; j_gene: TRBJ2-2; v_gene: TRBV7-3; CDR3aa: ASSLGRVGGNIGELF
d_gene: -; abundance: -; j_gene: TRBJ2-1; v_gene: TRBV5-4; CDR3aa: ASSLGGNEQF
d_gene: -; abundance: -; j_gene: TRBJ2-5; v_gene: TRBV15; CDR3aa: ATSRVGGTGETQY
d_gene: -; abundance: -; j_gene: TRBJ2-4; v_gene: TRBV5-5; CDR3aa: ASSLEQALAKNIQY
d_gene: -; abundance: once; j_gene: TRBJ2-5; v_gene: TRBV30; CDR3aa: AWSASETQY
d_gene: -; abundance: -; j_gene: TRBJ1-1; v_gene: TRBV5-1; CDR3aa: ASSLGSTGMRNTEAF
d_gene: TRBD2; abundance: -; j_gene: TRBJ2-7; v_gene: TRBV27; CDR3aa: ASSVTSGPLYEQY
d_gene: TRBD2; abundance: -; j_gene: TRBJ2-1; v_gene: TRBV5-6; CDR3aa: ASSLGLANNEQF
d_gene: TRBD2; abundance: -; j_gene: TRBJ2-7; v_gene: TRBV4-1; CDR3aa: ASSRGLASYEQY
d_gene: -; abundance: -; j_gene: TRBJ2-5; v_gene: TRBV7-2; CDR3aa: ASGAVGATQETQY
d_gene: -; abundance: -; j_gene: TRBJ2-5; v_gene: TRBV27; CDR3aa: ASSFYTSPTQY
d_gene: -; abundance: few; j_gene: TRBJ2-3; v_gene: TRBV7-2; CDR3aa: ASSSGVTDTQY
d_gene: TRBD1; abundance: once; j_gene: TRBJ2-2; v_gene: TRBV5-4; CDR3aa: ASRPGQLNTGELF
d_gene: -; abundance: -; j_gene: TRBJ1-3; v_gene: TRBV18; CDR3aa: ASSRQGEISGNTIY
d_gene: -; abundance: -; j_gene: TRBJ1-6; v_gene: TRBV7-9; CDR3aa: ASSLVGVDSPLH
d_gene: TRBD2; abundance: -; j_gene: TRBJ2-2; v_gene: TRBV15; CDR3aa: ATSRGGLSTGELF
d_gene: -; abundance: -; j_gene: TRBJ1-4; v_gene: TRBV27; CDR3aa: ASSPGVGEKLF
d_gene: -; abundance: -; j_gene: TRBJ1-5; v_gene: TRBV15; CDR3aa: ATSEAGYSNQPQH
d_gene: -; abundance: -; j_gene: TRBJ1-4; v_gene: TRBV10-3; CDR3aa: AISPSTGTLNEKLF
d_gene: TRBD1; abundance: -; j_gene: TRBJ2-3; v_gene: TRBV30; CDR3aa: AWSVGTGATDTQY
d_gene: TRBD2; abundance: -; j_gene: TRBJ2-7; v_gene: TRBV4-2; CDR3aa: ASSQGGGYEQY
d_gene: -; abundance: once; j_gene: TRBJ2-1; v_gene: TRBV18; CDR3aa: ASSPRDLGLYNEQF
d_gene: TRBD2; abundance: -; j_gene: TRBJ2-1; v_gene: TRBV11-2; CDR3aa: ASSLGTSGTNEQF
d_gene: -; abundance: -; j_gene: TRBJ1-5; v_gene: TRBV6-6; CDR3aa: ASRQGNNRSNQPQH
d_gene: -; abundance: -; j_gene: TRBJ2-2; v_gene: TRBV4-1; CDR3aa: ASSHGGTASPLNTGELF
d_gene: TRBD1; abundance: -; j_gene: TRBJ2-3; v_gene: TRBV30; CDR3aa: AWSSEGAGDTQY
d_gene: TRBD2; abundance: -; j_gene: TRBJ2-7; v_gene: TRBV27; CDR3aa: ASSLLAGSYEQY
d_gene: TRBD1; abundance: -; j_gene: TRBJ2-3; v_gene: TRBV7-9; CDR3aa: ASSLAPGGFGIDTQY
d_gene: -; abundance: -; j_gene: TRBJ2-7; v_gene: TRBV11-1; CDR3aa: ASSLDLVRY
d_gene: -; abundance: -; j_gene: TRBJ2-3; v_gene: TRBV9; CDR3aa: ASSVGGIQSTDTQY
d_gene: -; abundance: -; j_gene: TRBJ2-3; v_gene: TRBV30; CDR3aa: AWSVRDTQY